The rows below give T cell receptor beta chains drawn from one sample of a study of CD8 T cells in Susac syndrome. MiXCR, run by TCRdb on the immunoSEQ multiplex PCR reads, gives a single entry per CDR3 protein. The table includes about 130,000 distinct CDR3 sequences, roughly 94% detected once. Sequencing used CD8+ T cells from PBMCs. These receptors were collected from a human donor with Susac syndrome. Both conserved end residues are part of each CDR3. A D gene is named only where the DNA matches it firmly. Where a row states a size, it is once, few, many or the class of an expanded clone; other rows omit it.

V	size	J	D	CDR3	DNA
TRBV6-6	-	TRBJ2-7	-	CASFGSYEQYF	TGTGCCAGCTTCGGTTCCTACGAGCAGTACTTC
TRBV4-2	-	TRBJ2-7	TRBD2	CASSPIRGRADQTPYEQYF	TGTGCCAGCAGCCCCATCCGCGGGAGGGCCGATCAGACCCCCTACGAGCAGTACTTC
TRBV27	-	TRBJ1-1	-	CASSLFWNTEAFF	TGTGCCAGCAGCCTATTTTGGAACACTGAAGCTTTCTTT
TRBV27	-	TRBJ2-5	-	CASRQGETQYF	TGTGCCAGCAGACAAGGAGAGACCCAGTACTTC
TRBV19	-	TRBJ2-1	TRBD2	CASRGLAAYNEQFF	TGTGCCAGTAGGGGACTAGCGGCCTACAATGAGCAGTTCTTC
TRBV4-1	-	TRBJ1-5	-	CASSQVLPGQLYSNQPQHF	TGCGCCAGCAGCCAAGTACTCCCTGGACAGTTATATAGCAATCAGCCCCAGCATTTT
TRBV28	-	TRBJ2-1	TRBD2	CASQTSGYNEQFF	TGTGCCAGTCAGACTAGCGGTTACAATGAGCAGTTCTTC
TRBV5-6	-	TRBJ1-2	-	CASSLPSTWPGYTF	TGTGCCAGCAGCTTGCCCTCAACGTGGCCTGGCTACACCTTC
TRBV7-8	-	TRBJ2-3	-	CASSFSSFADPGEDTQYF	TGTGCCAGCAGCTTCTCCTCCTTTGCGGACCCCGGGGAGGATACGCAGTATTTT
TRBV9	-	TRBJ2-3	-	CASSQGGHGDTQYF	TGTGCCAGCAGCCAAGGAGGCCATGGGGATACGCAGTATTTT
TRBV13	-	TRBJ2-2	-	CASSLPSNTGELFF	TGTGCCAGCAGCTTACCCAGCAACACCGGGGAGCTGTTTTTT
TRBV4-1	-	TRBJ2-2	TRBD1	CASSHQQGAGTGELFF	TGCGCCAGCAGCCATCAACAGGGGGCGGGCACCGGGGAGCTGTTTTTT
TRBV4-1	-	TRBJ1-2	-	CASSSDEAGYTF	TGCGCCAGCTCATCGGACGAGGCGGGCTACACCTTC
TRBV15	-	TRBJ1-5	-	CATSRDRTEFWTQHF	TGTGCCACCAGCAGAGATAGGACCGAGTTTTGGACCCAGCATTTT
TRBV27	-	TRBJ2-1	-	CASSSIAEGSEQFF	TGTGCCAGCAGTTCAATAGCGGAAGGTAGTGAGCAGTTCTTC
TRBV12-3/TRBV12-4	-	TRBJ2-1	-	CASSLDPRHEQFF	TGTGCCAGCAGTTTAGACCCTCGGCATGAGCAGTTCTTC
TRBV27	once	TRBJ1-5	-	CASSLFSGEPQHF	TGTGCCAGCAGTTTATTCTCCGGGGAGCCCCAGCATTTT
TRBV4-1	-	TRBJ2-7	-	CASSQLANNHEQYF	TGCGCCAGCAGCCAACTAGCGAACAACCACGAGCAGTACTTC
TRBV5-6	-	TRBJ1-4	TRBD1	CASSIGTGFRACVF	TGTGCCAGCAGCATCGGGACAGGGTTCCGGGCGTGTGTTTTT
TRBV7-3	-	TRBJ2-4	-	CASSTTLHLEGVAKNIQYF	TGTGCCAGCAGCACTACCCTCCATTTAGAGGGAGTAGCCAAAAACATTCAGTACTTC
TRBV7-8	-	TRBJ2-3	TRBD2	CASSHPLAGASDTQYF	TGTGCCAGCAGCCACCCACTAGCGGGAGCGTCAGATACGCAGTATTTT
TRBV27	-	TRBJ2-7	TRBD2	CASSLSGTASSGPYEQYF	TGTGCCAGCAGTTTATCGGGTACCGCGTCTAGCGGACCCTACGAGCAGTACTTC
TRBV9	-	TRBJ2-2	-	CASSVRGFVGELFF	TGTGCCAGCAGCGTAAGGGGTTTCGTCGGGGAGCTGTTTTTT
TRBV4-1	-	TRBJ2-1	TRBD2	CASSQETSGEYNEQFF	TGCGCCAGCAGCCAGGAAACTAGCGGGGAGTACAATGAGCAGTTCTTC
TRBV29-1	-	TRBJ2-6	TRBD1	CSGAPQGAGSGANVLTF	TGCAGCGGGGCACCTCAGGGGGCGGGCTCTGGGGCCAACGTCCTGACTTTC
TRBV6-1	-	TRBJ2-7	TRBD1	CASSVTGTYEQYF	TGTGCCAGCAGTGTGACAGGGACCTACGAGCAGTACTTC
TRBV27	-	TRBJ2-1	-	CASSLSWLEDDEQFF	TGTGCCAGCAGTTTATCATGGCTAGAGGACGATGAGCAGTTCTTC
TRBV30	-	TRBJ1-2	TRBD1	CAMLGQGNNYGYTF	TGTGCCATGTTGGGACAGGGCAACAACTATGGCTACACCTTC
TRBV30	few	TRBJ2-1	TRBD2	CAWSVHSGSWNEQFF	TGTGCCTGGAGTGTACATAGCGGGAGTTGGAATGAGCAGTTCTTC
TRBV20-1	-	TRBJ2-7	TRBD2	CSAIGLAGGRSYEQYF	TGCAGTGCTATCGGACTAGCGGGAGGACGCTCCTACGAGCAGTACTTC
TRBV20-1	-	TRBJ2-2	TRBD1	CSARAGTGTNTGELFF	TGCAGTGCTAGAGCCGGGACAGGGACGAACACCGGGGAGCTGTTTTTT
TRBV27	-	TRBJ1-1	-	CASSLGLGLAAFF	TGTGCCAGCAGTTTAGGGCTAGGGCTTGCAGCTTTCTTT
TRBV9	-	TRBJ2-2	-	CASSVVRGELFF	TGTGCCAGCAGCGTAGTGAGGGGGGAGCTGTTTTTT
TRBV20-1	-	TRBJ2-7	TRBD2	CSARRREDSYEQYF	TGCAGTGCTAGACGACGGGAGGACTCCTACGAGCAGTACTTC
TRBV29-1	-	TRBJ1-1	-	CSVVQGGANTEAFF	TGCAGCGTTGTACAGGGTGGGGCGAACACTGAAGCTTTCTTT
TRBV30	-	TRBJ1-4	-	CAWTSGLATNEKLFF	TGTGCCTGGACCAGCGGTCTTGCAACTAATGAAAAACTGTTTTTT
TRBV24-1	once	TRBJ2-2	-	CATSDHGQTNTGELFF	TGTGCCACCAGTGACCATGGACAGACGAACACCGGGGAGCTGTTTTTT
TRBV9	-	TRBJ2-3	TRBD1	CASSGTRDSRSTDTQYF	TGTGCCAGCAGCGGGACCCGGGACAGTCGAAGCACAGATACGCAGTATTTT
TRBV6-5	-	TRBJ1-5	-	CASSYSMGGNQPQHF	TGTGCCAGCAGTTACTCGATGGGGGGAAATCAGCCCCAGCATTTT
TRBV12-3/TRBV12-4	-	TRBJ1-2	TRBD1	CASSLAGEIGGVYGYTF	TGTGCCAGCAGTTTAGCGGGCGAGATAGGGGGCGTATATGGCTACACCTTC
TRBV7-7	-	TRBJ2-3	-	CASSLAVGGTQYF	TGTGCTAGCAGCTTAGCGGTCGGAGGTACGCAGTATTTT
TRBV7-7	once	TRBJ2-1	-	CASSLGAAGSNEQFF	TGTGCTAGCAGCTTAGGAGCGGCGGGAAGCAATGAGCAGTTCTTC